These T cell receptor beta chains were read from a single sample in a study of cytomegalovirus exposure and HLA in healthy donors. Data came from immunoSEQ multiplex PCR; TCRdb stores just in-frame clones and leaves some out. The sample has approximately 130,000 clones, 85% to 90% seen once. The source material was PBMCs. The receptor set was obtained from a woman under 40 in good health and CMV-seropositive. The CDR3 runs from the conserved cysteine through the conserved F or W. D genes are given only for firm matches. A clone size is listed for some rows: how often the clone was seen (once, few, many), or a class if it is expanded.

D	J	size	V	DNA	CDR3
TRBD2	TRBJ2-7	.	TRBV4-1	TGCGCCAGCAGCCAAGATATAGTCGGGGGGGCCTACGAGCAGTACTTC	CASSQDIVGGAYEQYF
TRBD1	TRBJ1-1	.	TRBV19	TGTGCCAGTAGCGGGACAGGGCTTCCGAGCACTGAAGCTTTCTTT	CASSGTGLPSTEAFF
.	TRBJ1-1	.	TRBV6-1	TGTGCCAGCAGTGACAGGGGCCGGGGGGGGCAGAACACTGAAGCTTTCTTT	CASSDRGRGGQNTEAFF
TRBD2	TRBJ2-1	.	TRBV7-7	TGTGCCAGCAGCCCAGGGACTAGCGGGGGGTCGGCTGAGCAGTTCTTC	CASSPGTSGGSAEQFF
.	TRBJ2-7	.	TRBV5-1	TGCGCCAGCAGCTTGGCGGCGACACGTGAGCAGTACTTC	CASSLAATREQYF
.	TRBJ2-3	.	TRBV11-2	TGTGCCAGCAGCCGTACGAAGTGGAGAGATACGCAGTATTTT	CASSRTKWRDTQYF
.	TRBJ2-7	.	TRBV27	TGTGCCAGCAGTCTCCACTCCCCCTACGAGCAGTACTTC	CASSLHSPYEQYF
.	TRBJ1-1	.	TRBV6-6	TGTGCCAGCACTCCCGGGGGGAGCACTGAAGCTTTCTTT	CASTPGGSTEAFF
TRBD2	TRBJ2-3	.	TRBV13	TGTGCCAGCAGCAGACTAGCGGGGATAACAGATACGCAGTATTTT	CASSRLAGITDTQYF
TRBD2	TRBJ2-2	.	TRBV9	TGTGCCAGCAGCGTAGGCGGAACTAGCGGGAGGGCTTCCGGGGAGCTGTTTTTT	CASSVGGTSGRASGELFF
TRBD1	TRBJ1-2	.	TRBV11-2	TGTGCCACCTACAGGGGGCACTACTATGGCTACACCTTC	CATYRGHYYGYTF
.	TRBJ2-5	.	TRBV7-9	TGTGCCAGCAGCTTAACAGCGGAGCAAGAGACCCAGTACTTC	CASSLTAEQETQYF
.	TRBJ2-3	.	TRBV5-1	TGCGCCAGCAGTGGCCTCTCTAGCACAGATACGCAGTATTTT	CASSGLSSTDTQYF
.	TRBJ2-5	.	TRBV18	TGTGCCAGCTCACCAGTTAGCGGAGGTGAAGAGACCCAGTACTTC	CASSPVSGGEETQYF
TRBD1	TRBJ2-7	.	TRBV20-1	TGCAGTGGAACAGGGGACTACGAGCAGTACTTC	CSGTGDYEQYF
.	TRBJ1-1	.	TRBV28	TGTGCCAGCAGTCTTTCTCCGGACACTGAAGCTTTCTTT	CASSLSPDTEAFF
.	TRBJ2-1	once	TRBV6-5	TGTGCCAGCAGTTACAACCGGGTCGAGCAGTTCTTC	CASSYNRVEQFF
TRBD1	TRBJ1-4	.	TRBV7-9	TGTGCCAGCAGCTTTGTGCAGGGGGAAGAAAAACTGTTTTTT	CASSFVQGEEKLFF
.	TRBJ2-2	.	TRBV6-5	TGTGCCAGCAGTTTCTCGGGGCTCACCACCGGGGAGCTGTTTTTT	CASSFSGLTTGELFF
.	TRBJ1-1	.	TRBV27	TGTGCCAGCAGTTTATCGATATCGGACCCCGGGGACACTGAAGCTTTCTTT	CASSLSISDPGDTEAFF
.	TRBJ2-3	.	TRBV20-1	TGCAGTGCCCTGGGGGGTACGCAGTATTTT	CSALGGTQYF
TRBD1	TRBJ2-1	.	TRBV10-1	TGCGCCAGCAGTGAAGAGAGGGCAGGGGGCCGAAATGAGCAGTTCTTC	CASSEERAGGRNEQFF
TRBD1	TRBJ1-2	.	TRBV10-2	TGCGCCAGCAGTGAGCTCACATTCGGGACAGGGAGTCGCAATGGCTACACCTTC	CASSELTFGTGSRNGYTF
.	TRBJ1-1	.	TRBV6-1	TGTGCCAGCAGGCGGACAGCTACCTTGAACACTGAAGCTTTCTTT	CASRRTATLNTEAFF
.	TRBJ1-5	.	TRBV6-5	TGTGCCAGCAGTTACTCGAGGAGGAGCAATCAGCCCCAGCATTTT	CASSYSRRSNQPQHF
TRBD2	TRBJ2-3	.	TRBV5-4	TGTGCCAGCAGCACCGGGACTAGGAGCTGGGATACGCAGTATTTT	CASSTGTRSWDTQYF
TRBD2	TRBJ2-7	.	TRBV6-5	TGTGCCAGCAGTCCGGGACTAGCGGTCTCCTACGAGCAGTACTTC	CASSPGLAVSYEQYF
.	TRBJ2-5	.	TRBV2	TGTGCCAGCAGGGCGGTAGGGGGGGGAGAGACCCAGTACTTC	CASRAVGGGETQYF
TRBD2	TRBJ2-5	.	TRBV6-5	TGTGCCAGCAGTTACTCCCCGGGGGGGCATGCAGAGACCCAGTACTTC	CASSYSPGGHAETQYF
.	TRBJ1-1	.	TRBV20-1	TGCAGTGCCCCTGTTAGGGGAGAAGCTTTCTTT	CSAPVRGEAFF
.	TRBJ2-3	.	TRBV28	TGTGCCAGCAGTCGAGTAAACCACCCCACAGATACGCAGTATTTT	CASSRVNHPTDTQYF
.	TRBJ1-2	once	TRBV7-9	TGTGCCAGCAGCCACGGCGAGGGTGGCTACACCTTC	CASSHGEGGYTF
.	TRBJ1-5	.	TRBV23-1	TGCGCCAGCAGTCGAGGTGGCGAATCCCTCAATCAGCCCCAGCATTTT	CASSRGGESLNQPQHF
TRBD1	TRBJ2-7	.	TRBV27	TGTGCCAGCAGTCCCGGGACAGCCTACGAGCAGTACTTC	CASSPGTAYEQYF
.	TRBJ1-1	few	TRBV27	TGTGCCAGCAGTTTATTTGGGGGGTACACTGAAGCTTTCTTT	CASSLFGGYTEAFF
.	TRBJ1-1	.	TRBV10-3	TGTGCCATCACTCCGAGGGTAGGCCTCGACGCTGAAGCTTTCTTT	CAITPRVGLDAEAFF
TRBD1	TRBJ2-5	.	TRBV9	TGTGCCAGCAGCGTCGAGACAGGGGGAGAGACCCAGTACTTC	CASSVETGGETQYF
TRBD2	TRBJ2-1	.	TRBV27	TGTGCCAGCAGTCCCACTGGACTAGCCAATGAGCAGTTCTTC	CASSPTGLANEQFF
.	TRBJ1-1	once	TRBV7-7	TGTGCCAGCAGCTTAAGCCGGAACACTGAAGCTTTCTTT	CASSLSRNTEAFF
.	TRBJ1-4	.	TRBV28	TGTGCCAGCAGTAACTCTGCGGGGGGCGAGGAGGCTAATGAAAAACTGTTTTTT	CASSNSAGGEEANEKLFF
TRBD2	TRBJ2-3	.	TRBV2	TGTGCCAGCAGTGTCCAGCGGGAGGGCCGATTTGTTGATACGCAGTATTTT	CASSVQREGRFVDTQYF
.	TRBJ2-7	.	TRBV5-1	TGCGCCAGCAGCCTCTGGGACTCCTTAGGGGAGCAGTACTTC	CASSLWDSLGEQYF
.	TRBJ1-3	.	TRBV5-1	TGCGCCAGCAGCTTGGTCGGGTGGACTGGAAACACCATATATTTT	CASSLVGWTGNTIYF
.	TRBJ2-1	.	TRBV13	TGTGCCAGCAGCTCGAGGGGGGGGCGCGGTGAGCAGTTCTTC	CASSSRGGRGEQFF
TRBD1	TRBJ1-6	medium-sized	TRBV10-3	TGTGCCATCAGTGCTCCGACAGGGGGGGATTCACCCCTCCACTTT	CAISAPTGGDSPLHF
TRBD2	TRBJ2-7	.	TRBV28	TGTGCCAGCAGTCCCCGTCGGGATAGCGGGCCATCCTACGAGCAGTACTTC	CASSPRRDSGPSYEQYF
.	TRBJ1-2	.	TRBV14	TGTGCCAGCAGCCAGGGATCCGGGGGAAACTATGGCTACACCTTC	CASSQGSGGNYGYTF
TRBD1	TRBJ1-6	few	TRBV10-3	TGTGCCATCAGTGAGTCAGCCGGGACAGGGGAAAATTCACCCCTCCACTTT	CAISESAGTGENSPLHF
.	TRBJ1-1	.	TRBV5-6	TGTGCCAGCAGCTGGGGGGGGGCGGCAGCTTTCTTT	CASSWGGAAAFF
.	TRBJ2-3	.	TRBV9	TGTGCCAGCAGCGTAAGGTCTGCCCCAGGAGATACGCAGTATTTT	CASSVRSAPGDTQYF
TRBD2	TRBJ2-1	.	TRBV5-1	TGCGCCAGCAGCTTGGGTCTAGCGGGAGACCACAATGAGCAGTTCTTC	CASSLGLAGDHNEQFF
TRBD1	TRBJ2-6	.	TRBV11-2	TGTGCCAGCAGCCAGCCGGGGACAGCTGGGGCCAACGTCCTGACTTTC	CASSQPGTAGANVLTF
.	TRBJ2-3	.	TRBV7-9	TGTGCCAGCAGCTTAGTTGGGCCACGCACAGATACGCAGTATTTT	CASSLVGPRTDTQYF
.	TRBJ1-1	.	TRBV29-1	TGCAGCGTGTCGGGGTTAATGAACACTGAAGCTTTCTTT	CSVSGLMNTEAFF
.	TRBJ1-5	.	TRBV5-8	TGTGCCAGCAGCTTCGGACAGCTAAATCAGCCCCAGCATTTT	CASSFGQLNQPQHF